This T cell receptor beta chain was observed in a study of T cell responses to AZD1222 COVID-19 vaccine. The V gene lost 7 bases and the J gene lost 5 bases, with 18 bases spanning the gap. The germline CDR1 and CDR2 sequences are SGHRS and YFSETQ. This CDR3 has 14 amino acids. The assay was immunoSEQ multiplex PCR, and TCRdb's table has in-frame clones only and misses some. The sample records some 140,000 clones, 92% being singletons. Sequenced material: peripheral blood, taken on day 0 of AZD1222 vaccination. The origin of this receptor is an adult in good health. The chain couples TRBV5-1 to TRBJ2-5, with a possible D match to TRBD2 (5 bases). DNA of the CDR3: TGCGCCAGCCGCCCCAACCCGGGGAGCGAGACCCAGTACTTC. Protein sequence: CASRPNPGSETQYF.